The clone carrying this T cell receptor beta chain has a handful of counts. As yet, its antigen is unknown. A much larger clone differs from this one at a single base, so this may be a read error. Study outcomes and limitations: In terms of TCR gene usage, tumor memory CD4+ T cells clustered together with blood and lymph node memory CD4+ cells, as well as with lymph node naive CD4+ cells.

Trimming stripped 4 bases from V and 3 bases from J, with 11 bases between. The CDR3 extends over 13 amino acids. Germline-derived CDR1 and CDR2 are DFQATT and SNEGSKA (reference sequence). Semi-nested PCR with Nested Universal Primer A followed constant-region reverse priming of full-length variable regions. TCRdb re-analysed the 5' RACE reads in MiXCR, keeping a single row per CDR3 protein. The sample contains approximately 30,000 distinct CDR3 sequences, around a quarter of which appear only once. The receptor was derived from a female donor with breast cancer. Input material: memory CD4+ T cells sorted from blood. This sample's subset: memory CD4+ T cells, CD4+CD45RO+CD25-. This chain joins TRBV20-1 and TRBJ2-3, with a possible D match to TRBD1 (6 bases). This CDR3 reads CSATTGQTDTQYF. The CDR3 DNA follows: TGCAGTGCTACTACAGGGCAAACAGATACGCAGTATTTT.